This T cell receptor (beta chain) came from a study of regulatory T cells in long-lasting Graves disease. Combining iRepertoire HTBI primers with Arm-PCR of CDR3 regions, the authors built TCR beta libraries. TCRdb passed the multiplex PCR reads through MiXCR, listing each CDR3 protein once. This table holds about 340,000 distinct CDR3 sequences, around 19% found once. The time point: persistent/refractory GD, antithyroid drugs over 5 years with positive TRAb. The TCR library was made from RNA that had been extracted from PBMCs in TRIzol. The sample consisted of peripheral blood mononuclear cells (PBMCs), taken when the disease was refractory, from a patient treated with antithyroid drugs. This receptor was identified in a female donor with Graves disease.

As DNA, the CDR3 is TGCAGTGCTCGACCTCTGAGGCATGGCTACACCTTC. Amino acid sequence: CSARPLRHGYTF. J is TRBJ1-2 and V is TRBV20-1; D call uncertain. CDR1 DFQATT and CDR2 SNEGSKA come from the germline V gene (reference sequence). This CDR3 has 12 residues. Trimming cost V 5 bases and J 6 bases, with 13 bases left between them.